This T cell receptor beta chain comes out of a study of cytomegalovirus exposure and HLA in healthy donors. The count of this clone is one. What it recognizes is unknown. CDR1 is LNHDA and CDR2 is SQIVND in the germline V gene (reference sequence). The junction had 0 bases not matched to a gene; V was cut back by 6 bases and J by 6 bases. This CDR3 spans 11 amino acids. Primers for the PCR totalled 60 Vbeta and 13 Jbeta. Sequencing was performed with immunoSEQ multiplex PCR; in TCRdb, only in-frame clones are kept and a portion is missing. The sample lists approximately 180,000 clones, around 70% occurring once. The study's findings and limits: Later genetic work tied a missense DCLRE1C variant to beta-chain V and J trimming. Altogether, some 170 TCR beta chains were recorded as cytomegalovirus-associated. In a later analysis, TCR association rates varied by HLA locus: DRB1 most, HLA-C fewest. A later analysis by the authors found several of the most significant clusters apparently linked to common viral pathogens.

The chain recombines TRBV19 with TRBJ2-3; 7 bases line up with TRBD2. The source of this sequence is a male donor in good health and CMV-seronegative. The specimen sequenced was PBMCs. CDR3 in amino acids: CASRGGDTQYF. In DNA, the CDR3 is TGTGCCAGTAGGGGAGGGGATACGCAGTATTTT.